This is a list of T cell receptor beta chains from one sample in a study of shared clonotypes between healthy human individuals. The assay was immunoSEQ multiplex PCR, and TCRdb's table has in-frame clones only and misses some. The sample carries approximately 2,000,000 clones, around 90% recorded once. Sequencing was carried out using naive CD4+ T cells from PBMCs. These receptor sequences come from a man younger than 35 in good health. Some clones in this sample may be carry-over from other donors' samples. CDR3s leave out the opening cysteine and the closing phenylalanine or tryptophan.

v_gene	j_gene	CDR3aa
TRBV5-1	TRBJ1-1	ASSLDKPNTEAF
TRBV5-4	TRBJ2-1	ASSRTSGYNEQF
TRBV5-1	TRBJ1-3	TSSLGSGNTIY
TRBV2	TRBJ2-7	ASSDGGLGGYEQY
TRBV7-9	TRBJ2-4	ASSLVGAPGAKNIQY
TRBV13	TRBJ1-2	ASTASGQGLGGYT
TRBV30	TRBJ1-1	AWSSGQGTEAF
TRBV7-2	TRBJ2-5	ASSPDPQETQY
TRBV28	TRBJ2-7	ASTSPGGVPYEQY
TRBV5-1	TRBJ2-7	ASSRPGQVYEQY
TRBV5-1	TRBJ2-5	ASSLGGLAGGGETQY
TRBV9	TRBJ1-1	ASSVVGANTEAF
TRBV5-6	TRBJ2-2	ASSLGTGTRRAGELF